This T cell receptor beta chain emerged from a study of stem cell transplantation in POMP-related autoinflammatory disease. Profiled with immunoSEQ multiplex PCR; TCRdb holds only in-frame clones, not every one. This sample yields over 60,000 clones, of which roughly 93% are seen a single time; about 0.7% belongs to the top ten. Trimming took 4 bases from V and 5 from J; bases not matched to a gene: 8. CDR1 is MGHRA and CDR2 is YSYEKL in the germline V gene. The CDR3 is 16 residues long. The specimen was CD4+ T cells from PBMCs, collected after stem cell transplantation. The chain joins TRBV4-1 to TRBJ1-6, with 7 bases aligning to TRBD1. The receptor was isolated from a human patient with POMP-related autoinflammation and immune dysregulation (PRAID). Some of these T cells may belong to the graft donor. The DNA of the CDR3 is TGCGCCAGCAGCCGCACAGGGGTAGGGGATAATTCACCCCTCCACTTT. Amino acids: CASSRTGVGDNSPLHF.